This T cell receptor (beta chain) was documented in a study of CD8 T cells in Susac syndrome. An input of about 0.45 to 1 ug of RNA was subjected to reverse transcription using random hexamers. By means of immunoSEQ multiplex PCR, TCR beta CDR3 spanning 54 Vbeta and 13 Jbeta underwent amplification. TCRdb reanalysed the immunoSEQ multiplex PCR reads using MiXCR and keeps one entry per CDR3 protein. In the table there are roughly 180,000 distinct CDR3 sequences, around 94% of which are singletons. The T cells that were sequenced for TCR beta were CD8+ and CD4+ cells from blood. It was negative isolation that provided the CD8+ and CD4+ T cells, whereas TEMRA cells were enriched by FACS. The specimen sequenced was CD4+ T cells from PBMCs. The receptor comes from a human donor in good health.

Written as DNA, the CDR3 is TGCGCCAGCAGTCAATCACACACGGAGACCGGGGAGCTGTTTTTT. Protein sequence: CASSQSHTETGELFF. The chain uses TRBV23-1 and TRBJ2-2; D unclear. TRBV23-1 is an ORF, and what it does is uncertain. The CDR3 loop spans 15 amino acids. Trimming cost V 0 bases and J 5 bases, with 10 bases left between them.